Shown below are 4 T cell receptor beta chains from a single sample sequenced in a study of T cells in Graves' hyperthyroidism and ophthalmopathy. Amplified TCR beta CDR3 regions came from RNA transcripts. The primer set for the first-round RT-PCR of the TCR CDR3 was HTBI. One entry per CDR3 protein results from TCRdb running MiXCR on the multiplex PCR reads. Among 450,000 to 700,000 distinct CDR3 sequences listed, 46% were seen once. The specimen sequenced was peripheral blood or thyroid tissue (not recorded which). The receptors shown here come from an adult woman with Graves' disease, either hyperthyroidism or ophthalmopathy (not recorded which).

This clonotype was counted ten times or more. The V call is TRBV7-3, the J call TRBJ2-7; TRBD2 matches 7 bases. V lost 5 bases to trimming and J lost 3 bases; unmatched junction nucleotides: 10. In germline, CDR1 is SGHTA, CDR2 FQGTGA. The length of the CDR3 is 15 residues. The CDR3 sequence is CASSPRLAAYYEQYF. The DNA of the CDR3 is TGTGCCAGCAGCCCACGTCTAGCGGCATACTACGAGCAGTACTTC.

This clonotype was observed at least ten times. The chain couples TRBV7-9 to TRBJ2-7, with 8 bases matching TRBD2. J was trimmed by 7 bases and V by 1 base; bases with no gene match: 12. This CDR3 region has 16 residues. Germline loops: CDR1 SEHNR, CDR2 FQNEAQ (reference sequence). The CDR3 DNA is TGTGCCAGCAGCTTAGGGGCTAGCGGGCCCCTGGGGGAGCAGTACTTC. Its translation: CASSLGASGPLGEQYF.

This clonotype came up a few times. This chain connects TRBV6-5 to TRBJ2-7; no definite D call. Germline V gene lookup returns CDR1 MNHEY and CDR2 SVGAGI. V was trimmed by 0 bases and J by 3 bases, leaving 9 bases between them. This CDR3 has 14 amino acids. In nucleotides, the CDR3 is TGTGCCAGCAGTTACTCCCGTGCGGACTACGAGCAGTACTTC. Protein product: CASSYSRADYEQYF.

CDR3 protein: CASSLVGSHGEETQYF. In DNA form, the CDR3 reads TGTGCCAGCAGCTTGGTGGGGAGCCATGGGGAGGAGACCCAGTACTTC. The chain joins TRBV6-5 to TRBJ2-5; D might be TRBD2 (5 bases). Germline V gives CDR1 MNHEY, CDR2 SVGAGI. The CDR3 is 16 residues long. V lost 6 bases and J lost 5, with 22 bases in between.